Listed below are T cell receptor beta chains from one sample, sequenced in a study of T-cell reconstitution after alpha-beta-depleted transplantation in children. TCRdb re-derived calls from the PCR reads in MiXCR, one entry per CDR3 protein. The table lists approximately 640,000 distinct CDR3 sequences, around a sixth of them singletons. The source was PBMCs from the stem cell graft donor, collected from the stem cell graft. The receptors shown here come from a human donor who donated a stem cell graft to a child with acute myeloid leukemia. Each CDR3 is given without its conserved first and last residue. D genes are given only for firm matches.

D gene: .
J gene: TRBJ1-6
V gene: TRBV4-3
CDR3 protein: ASSQGGRDSPLH

D gene: .
J gene: TRBJ1-3
V gene: TRBV27
CDR3 protein: ASSPRWENTIY

D gene: .
J gene: TRBJ2-1
V gene: TRBV5-1
CDR3 protein: ASSLSTGDEQF

D gene: TRBD2
J gene: TRBJ2-7
V gene: TRBV6-2/TRBV6-3
CDR3 protein: ASTARLAGAPEQY

D gene: .
J gene: TRBJ1-3
V gene: TRBV5-1
CDR3 protein: ASSLAGADRWNTIY

D gene: .
J gene: TRBJ1-5
V gene: TRBV5-1
CDR3 protein: ASSTVSGRGPQH

D gene: .
J gene: TRBJ1-4
V gene: TRBV12-3/TRBV12-4
CDR3 protein: ASSPSATNEKLF

D gene: TRBD1
J gene: TRBJ2-2
V gene: TRBV4-1
CDR3 protein: ASSPYRGSGAGELF

D gene: TRBD1
J gene: TRBJ1-3
V gene: TRBV7-2
CDR3 protein: ASSLATGLSGNTIY

D gene: TRBD1
J gene: TRBJ2-2
V gene: TRBV5-1
CDR3 protein: ASSLQGAIGTGELF

D gene: .
J gene: TRBJ2-1
V gene: TRBV7-3
CDR3 protein: ASSPNLQFSEQF

D gene: .
J gene: TRBJ1-2
V gene: TRBV7-2
CDR3 protein: ASSLAKGIGGYGYT

D gene: .
J gene: TRBJ1-2
V gene: TRBV20-1
CDR3 protein: SARRPGLEGYT

D gene: .
J gene: TRBJ1-2
V gene: TRBV24-1
CDR3 protein: ATSESVYGYT

D gene: .
J gene: TRBJ2-1
V gene: TRBV28
CDR3 protein: ASGPGVLCYNEQF

D gene: .
J gene: TRBJ1-1
V gene: TRBV10-3
CDR3 protein: AIGREDNTEAF

D gene: .
J gene: TRBJ1-6
V gene: TRBV10-1
CDR3 protein: ASSESVGPGSPLH

D gene: TRBD2
J gene: TRBJ2-3
V gene: TRBV5-1
CDR3 protein: ASSLGATSRTDTQY

D gene: .
J gene: TRBJ1-5
V gene: TRBV11-1
CDR3 protein: ASSSGERPRSNQPQH

D gene: .
J gene: TRBJ2-5
V gene: TRBV7-9
CDR3 protein: ASSVFQGEETQY

D gene: .
J gene: TRBJ2-7
V gene: TRBV2
CDR3 protein: ASSGLGTNYEQY

D gene: .
J gene: TRBJ2-7
V gene: TRBV12-3/TRBV12-4
CDR3 protein: ASSRQGSGQY

D gene: .
J gene: TRBJ2-7
V gene: TRBV10-3
CDR3 protein: AIRPVGKSYEQY

D gene: .
J gene: TRBJ2-1
V gene: TRBV20-1
CDR3 protein: SARDSGRSSYNEQF

D gene: TRBD2
J gene: TRBJ2-1
V gene: TRBV20-1
CDR3 protein: SARDPGLVSNEQF

D gene: .
J gene: TRBJ1-3
V gene: TRBV5-1
CDR3 protein: ASSLGRAATGNTIY

D gene: .
J gene: TRBJ2-1
V gene: TRBV10-3
CDR3 protein: AISVANEQF

D gene: .
J gene: TRBJ1-4
V gene: TRBV20-1
CDR3 protein: SSRQAGANEKLF

D gene: .
J gene: TRBJ2-3
V gene: TRBV7-9
CDR3 protein: ASSSLPVQSGTDTQY

D gene: .
J gene: TRBJ1-3
V gene: TRBV12-3/TRBV12-4
CDR3 protein: ASLAPGVAGNTIY

D gene: .
J gene: TRBJ1-1
V gene: TRBV6-5
CDR3 protein: ASSYRKQGDGNTEAF

D gene: TRBD1
J gene: TRBJ1-2
V gene: TRBV29-1
CDR3 protein: SGTGAYGYT

D gene: TRBD1
J gene: TRBJ1-1
V gene: TRBV7-2
CDR3 protein: ASSLHLPRTGNTEAF

D gene: .
J gene: TRBJ1-1
V gene: TRBV24-1
CDR3 protein: ATSDSPTALTMNTEAF

D gene: .
J gene: TRBJ2-7
V gene: TRBV20-1
CDR3 protein: SARIRLHHEQY

D gene: .
J gene: TRBJ2-7
V gene: TRBV20-1
CDR3 protein: SARVPVPPPEQY

D gene: .
J gene: TRBJ2-7
V gene: TRBV7-9
CDR3 protein: ASSLFPLGGYEQY

D gene: TRBD1
J gene: TRBJ1-6
V gene: TRBV20-1
CDR3 protein: SAGGDRRLYNSPLH

D gene: TRBD1
J gene: TRBJ2-7
V gene: TRBV20-1
CDR3 protein: SARAGQGTYEQY

D gene: TRBD1
J gene: TRBJ2-1
V gene: TRBV6-2/TRBV6-3
CDR3 protein: ASQGDRVPNEQF

D gene: .
J gene: TRBJ2-2
V gene: TRBV11-2
CDR3 protein: ASSLQASRGAGELF

D gene: .
J gene: TRBJ1-2
V gene: TRBV7-2
CDR3 protein: ASSPEQVHDGYT

D gene: TRBD2
J gene: TRBJ2-4
V gene: TRBV5-6
CDR3 protein: ASSIRTSGGASAKNIQY

D gene: TRBD2
J gene: TRBJ2-3
V gene: TRBV5-1
CDR3 protein: ASRYGLAGSTDTQY

D gene: TRBD2
J gene: TRBJ2-5
V gene: TRBV10-2
CDR3 protein: ASSEALAGGLQETQY

D gene: .
J gene: TRBJ2-1
V gene: TRBV7-2
CDR3 protein: ASSPEGTYSYNEQF

D gene: TRBD1
J gene: TRBJ1-1
V gene: TRBV20-1
CDR3 protein: SARDRGGMVTEAF

D gene: TRBD2
J gene: TRBJ2-7
V gene: TRBV7-3
CDR3 protein: ASSAWTSGAYEQY

D gene: .
J gene: TRBJ1-6
V gene: TRBV20-1
CDR3 protein: SASLTGVDNSPLH

D gene: TRBD1
J gene: TRBJ1-6
V gene: TRBV10-3
CDR3 protein: AVTDRETSPLH

D gene: TRBD2
J gene: TRBJ2-5
V gene: TRBV9
CDR3 protein: ASSPGLAGGKTQY

D gene: .
J gene: TRBJ2-1
V gene: TRBV24-1
CDR3 protein: ATSDSTPLRDSYNEQF

D gene: .
J gene: TRBJ2-1
V gene: TRBV6-1
CDR3 protein: ASSTSSPNEQF

D gene: .
J gene: TRBJ2-3
V gene: TRBV5-1
CDR3 protein: ASSLDGGRGTDTQY

D gene: TRBD2
J gene: TRBJ2-1
V gene: TRBV20-1
CDR3 protein: SAREGLVSSYNEQF

D gene: .
J gene: TRBJ1-4
V gene: TRBV12-3/TRBV12-4
CDR3 protein: ASSLDSINEKLF

D gene: TRBD2
J gene: TRBJ2-1
V gene: TRBV7-9
CDR3 protein: ASSKPGGLYNEQF